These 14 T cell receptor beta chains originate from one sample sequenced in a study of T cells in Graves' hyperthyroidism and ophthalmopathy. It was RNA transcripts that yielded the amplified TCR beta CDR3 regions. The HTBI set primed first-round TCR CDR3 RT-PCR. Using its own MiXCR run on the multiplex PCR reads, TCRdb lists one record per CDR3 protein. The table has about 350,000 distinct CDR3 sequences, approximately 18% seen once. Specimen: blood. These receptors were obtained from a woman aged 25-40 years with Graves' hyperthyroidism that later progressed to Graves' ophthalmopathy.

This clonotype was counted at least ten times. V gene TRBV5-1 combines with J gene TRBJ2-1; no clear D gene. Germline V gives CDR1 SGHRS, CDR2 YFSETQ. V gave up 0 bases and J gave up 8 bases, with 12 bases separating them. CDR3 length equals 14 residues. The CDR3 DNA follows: TGCGCCAGCAGCTTGGCGAATCTAGGCGATGAGCAGTTCTTC. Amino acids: CASSLANLGDEQFF. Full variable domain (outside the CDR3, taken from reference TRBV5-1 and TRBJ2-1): KAGVTQTPRYLIKTRGQQVTLSCSPISGHRSVSWYQQTPGQGLQFLFEYFSETQRNKGNFPGRFSGRQFSNSRSEMNVSTLELGDSALYLCASSLANLGDEQFFGPGTRLTVL.

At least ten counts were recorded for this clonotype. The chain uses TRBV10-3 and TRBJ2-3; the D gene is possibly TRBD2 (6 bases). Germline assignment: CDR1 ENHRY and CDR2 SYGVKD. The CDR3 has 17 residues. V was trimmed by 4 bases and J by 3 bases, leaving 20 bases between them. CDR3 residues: CAISGDPLPGRTDTQYF. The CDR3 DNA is TGTGCCATCAGTGGTGATCCCCTCCCGGGGAGGACAGATACGCAGTATTTT.

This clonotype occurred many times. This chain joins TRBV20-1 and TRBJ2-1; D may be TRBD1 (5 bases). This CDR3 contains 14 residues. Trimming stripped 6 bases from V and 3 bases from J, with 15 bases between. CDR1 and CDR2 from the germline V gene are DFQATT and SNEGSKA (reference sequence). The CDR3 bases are TGCAGTGCGATACAGGAAACCAACTACAATGAGCAGTTCTTC. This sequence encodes CSAIQETNYNEQFF.

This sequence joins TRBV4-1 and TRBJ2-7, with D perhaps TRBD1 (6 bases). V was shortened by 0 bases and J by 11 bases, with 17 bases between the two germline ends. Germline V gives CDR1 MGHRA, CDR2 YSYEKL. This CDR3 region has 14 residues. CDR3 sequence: CASSQDPMQGPKYF. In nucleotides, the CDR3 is TGCGCCAGCAGCCAAGACCCGATGCAGGGGCCGAAGTACTTC.

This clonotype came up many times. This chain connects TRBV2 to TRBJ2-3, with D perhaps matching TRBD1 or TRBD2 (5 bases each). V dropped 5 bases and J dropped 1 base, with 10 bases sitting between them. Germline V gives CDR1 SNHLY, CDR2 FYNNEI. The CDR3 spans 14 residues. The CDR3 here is CASSRGTRTDTQYF. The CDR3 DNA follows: TGTGCCAGCAGTCGGGGCACCCGCACAGATACGCAGTATTTT.

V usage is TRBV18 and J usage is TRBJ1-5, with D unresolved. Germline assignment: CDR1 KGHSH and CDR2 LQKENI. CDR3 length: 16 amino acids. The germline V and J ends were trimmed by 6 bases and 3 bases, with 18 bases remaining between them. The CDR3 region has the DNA TGTGCCAGCTCCTGGGAGGGCGCAGTCCACAATCAGCCCCAGCATTTT. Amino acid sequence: CASSWEGAVHNQPQHF.

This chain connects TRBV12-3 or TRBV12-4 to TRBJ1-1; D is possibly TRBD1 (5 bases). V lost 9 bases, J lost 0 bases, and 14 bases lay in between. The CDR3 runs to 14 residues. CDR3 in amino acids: CASSGETVNTEAFF. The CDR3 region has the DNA TGTGCCAGTTCTGGGGAGACAGTGAACACTGAAGCTTTCTTT.

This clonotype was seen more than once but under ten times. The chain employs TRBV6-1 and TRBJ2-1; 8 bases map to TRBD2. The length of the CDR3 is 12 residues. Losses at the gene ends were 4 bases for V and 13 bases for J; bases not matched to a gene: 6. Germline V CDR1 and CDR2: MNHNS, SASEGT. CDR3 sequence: CASSVGGTSQFF. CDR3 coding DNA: TGTGCCAGCAGTGTTGGCGGGACTAGTCAGTTCTTC.

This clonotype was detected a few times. In nucleotides, the CDR3 is TGTGCCAGTAGTCGAAGCGGGGTCTCCTACGAGCAGTACTTC. Protein product: CASSRSGVSYEQYF. The V and J genes are TRBV19 and TRBJ2-7, with 7 bases lining up with TRBD2. V trimming: 5 bases; J trimming: 0 bases; junction bases outside the gene matches: 4. Germline V gives CDR1 LNHDA, CDR2 SQIVND (reference sequence). This CDR3 comprises 14 residues.

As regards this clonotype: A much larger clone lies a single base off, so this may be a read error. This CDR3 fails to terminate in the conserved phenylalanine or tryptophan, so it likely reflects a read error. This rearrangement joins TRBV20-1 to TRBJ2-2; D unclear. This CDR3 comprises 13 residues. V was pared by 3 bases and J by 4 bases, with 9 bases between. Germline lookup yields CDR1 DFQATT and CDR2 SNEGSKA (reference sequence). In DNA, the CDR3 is TGCAGTGCTAGTGAGAGGACCACCGGGGAGCTGTTTGTT. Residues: CSASERTTGELFV.

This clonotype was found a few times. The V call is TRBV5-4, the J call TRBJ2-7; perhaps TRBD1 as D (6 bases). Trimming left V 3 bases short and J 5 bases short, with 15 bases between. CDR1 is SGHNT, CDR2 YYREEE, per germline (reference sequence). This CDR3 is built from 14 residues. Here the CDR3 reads CASSYLQTGNEQYF. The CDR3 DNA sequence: TGTGCCAGCAGCTACCTTCAGACAGGAAACGAGCAGTACTTC.

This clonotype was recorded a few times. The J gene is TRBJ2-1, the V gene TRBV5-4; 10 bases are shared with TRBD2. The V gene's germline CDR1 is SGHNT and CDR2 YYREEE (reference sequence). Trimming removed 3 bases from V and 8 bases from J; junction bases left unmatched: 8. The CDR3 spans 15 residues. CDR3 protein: CASSSKREGLDEQFF. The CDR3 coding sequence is TGTGCCAGCAGCTCCAAGCGGGAGGGCCTCGATGAGCAGTTCTTC. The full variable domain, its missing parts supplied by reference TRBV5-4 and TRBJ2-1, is ETGVTQSPTHLIKTRGQQVTLRCSSQSGHNTVSWYQQALGQGPQFIFQYYREEENGRGNFPPRFSGLQFPNYSSELNVNALELDDSALYLCASSSKREGLDEQFFGPGTRLTVL.

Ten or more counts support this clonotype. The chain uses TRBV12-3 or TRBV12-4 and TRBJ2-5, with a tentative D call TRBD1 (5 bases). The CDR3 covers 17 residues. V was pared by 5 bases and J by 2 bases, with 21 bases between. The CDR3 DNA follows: TGTGCCAGCAGTCCCCTTCTCTCCGGACACTCACAAGAGACCCAGTACTTC. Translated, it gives CASSPLLSGHSQETQYF.

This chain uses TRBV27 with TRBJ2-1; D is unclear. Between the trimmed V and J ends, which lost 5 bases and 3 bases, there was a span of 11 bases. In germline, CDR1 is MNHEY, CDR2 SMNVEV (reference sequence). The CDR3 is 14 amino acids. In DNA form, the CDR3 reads TGTGCCAGCAGTCCCGCGTTCGTCTACAATGAGCAGTTCTTC. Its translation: CASSPAFVYNEQFF.